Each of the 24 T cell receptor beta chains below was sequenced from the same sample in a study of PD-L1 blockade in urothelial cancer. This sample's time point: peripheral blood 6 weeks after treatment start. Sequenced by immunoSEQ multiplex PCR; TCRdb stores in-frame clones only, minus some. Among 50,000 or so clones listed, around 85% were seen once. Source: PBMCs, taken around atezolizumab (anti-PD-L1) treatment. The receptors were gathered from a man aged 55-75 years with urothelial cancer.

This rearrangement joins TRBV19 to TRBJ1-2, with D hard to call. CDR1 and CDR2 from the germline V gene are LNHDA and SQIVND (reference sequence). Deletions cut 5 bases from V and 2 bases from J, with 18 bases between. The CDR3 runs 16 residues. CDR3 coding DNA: TGTGCCAGTAGTGGGGTAGACAAAGCGGGAAACTATGGCTACACCTTC. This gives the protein CASSGVDKAGNYGYTF. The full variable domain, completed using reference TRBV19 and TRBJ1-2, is DGGITQSPKYLFRKEGQNVTLSCEQNLNHDAMYWYRQDPGQGLRLIYYSQIVNDFQKGDIAEGYSVSREKKESFPLTVTSAQKNPTAFYLCASSGVDKAGNYGYTFGSGTRLTVV.

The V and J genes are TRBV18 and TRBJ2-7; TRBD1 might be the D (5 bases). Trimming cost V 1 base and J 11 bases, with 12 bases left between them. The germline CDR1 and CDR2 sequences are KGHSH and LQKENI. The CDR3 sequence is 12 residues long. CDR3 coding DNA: TGTGCCAGCTCACCACGGGAAGGGGCTAAGTACTTC. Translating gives CASSPREGAKYF.

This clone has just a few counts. The CDR3 nucleotides are TGTGCCAGCAGCTTAGGGATCTCAGCGGGCACTGAAGCTTTCTTT. Translating gives CASSLGISAGTEAFF. The chain employs TRBV7-2 and TRBJ1-1; D not resolved. CDR1 and CDR2 (germline): SGHTA, FQGNSA. Trimming pared 1 base from V and 4 bases from J, leaving 13 bases between. This CDR3 has 15 amino acids.

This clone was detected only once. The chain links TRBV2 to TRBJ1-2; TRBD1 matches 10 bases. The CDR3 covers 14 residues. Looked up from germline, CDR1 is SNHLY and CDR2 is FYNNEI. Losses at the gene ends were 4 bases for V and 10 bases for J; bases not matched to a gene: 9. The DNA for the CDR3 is TGTGCCAGCAGTGTTTTAGGGACAGGGGAAGTCTACACCTTC. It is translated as CASSVLGTGEVYTF. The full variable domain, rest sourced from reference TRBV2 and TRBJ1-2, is EPEVTQTPSHQVTQMGQEVILRCVPISNHLYFYWYRQILGQKVEFLVSFYNNEISEKSEIFDDQFSVERPDGSNFTLKIRSTKLEDSAMYFCASSVLGTGEVYTFGSGTRLTVV.

The chain's CDR3 is CASSPTKTGGSYF. The CDR3, as DNA: TGTGCCAGCAGTCCGACGAAAACAGGGGGCTCGTACTTC. The chain uses TRBV6-5 and TRBJ2-7; 9 bases line up with TRBD1. V was clipped by 5 bases and J by 12 bases; unmatched bases: 11. The CDR3 sequence is 13 residues long. CDR1 and CDR2 (germline): MNHEY, SVGAGI.

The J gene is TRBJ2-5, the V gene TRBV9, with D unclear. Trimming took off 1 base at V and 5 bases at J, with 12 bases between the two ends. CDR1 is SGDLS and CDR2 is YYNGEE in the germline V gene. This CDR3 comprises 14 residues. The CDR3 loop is CASSVTSYGETQYF. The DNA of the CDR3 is TGTGCCAGCAGCGTAACGTCATACGGGGAGACCCAGTACTTC.

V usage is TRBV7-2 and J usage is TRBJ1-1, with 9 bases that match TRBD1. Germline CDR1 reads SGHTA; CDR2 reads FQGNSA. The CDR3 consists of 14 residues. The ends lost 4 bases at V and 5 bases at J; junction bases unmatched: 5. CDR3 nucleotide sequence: TGTGCCAGCAGCTGGACAGGGGAGGGGACTGAAGCTTTCTTT. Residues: CASSWTGEGTEAFF.

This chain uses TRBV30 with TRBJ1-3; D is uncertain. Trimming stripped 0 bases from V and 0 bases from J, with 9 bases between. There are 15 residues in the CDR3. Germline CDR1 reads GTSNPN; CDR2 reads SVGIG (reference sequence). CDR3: CAWSVTQSSGNTIYF. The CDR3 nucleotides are TGTGCCTGGAGTGTAACACAGAGCTCTGGAAACACCATATATTTT. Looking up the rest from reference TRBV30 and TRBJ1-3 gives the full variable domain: SQTIHQWPATLVQPVGSPLSLECTVEGTSNPNLYWYRQAAGRGLQLLFYSVGIGQISSEVPQNLSASRPQDRQFILSSKKLLLSDSGFYLCAWSVTQSSGNTIYFGEGSWLTVV.

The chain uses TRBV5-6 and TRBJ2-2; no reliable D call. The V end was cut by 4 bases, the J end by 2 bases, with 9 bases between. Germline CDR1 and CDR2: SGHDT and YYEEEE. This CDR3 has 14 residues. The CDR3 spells CASSRGFNTGELFF. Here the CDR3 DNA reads TGTGCCAGCAGCCGAGGTTTTAACACCGGGGAGCTGTTTTTT.

CDR3 in DNA: TGTGCCAGCAGGTCAGGGACAGGGTTACGGTTCGAGCAGTACTTC. Encoded protein: CASRSGTGLRFEQYF. This chain connects TRBV6-1 to TRBJ2-7; 9 bases are shared with TRBD1. Losses at the gene ends were 6 bases for V and 6 bases for J; bases not matched to a gene: 12. CDR1 MNHNS and CDR2 SASEGT come from the germline V gene. This CDR3 comprises 15 residues.

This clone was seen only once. The CDR3: CASSPSGGGATDTQYF. In nucleotides, the CDR3 is TGTGCCAGCTCACCTTCGGGCGGGGGGGCCACAGATACGCAGTATTTT. The gene calls are TRBV18 and TRBJ2-3; 9 nucleotides match TRBD2. Germline V lookup: CDR1 KGHSH, CDR2 LQKENI. This CDR3 region has 16 residues. Trimming at V came to 3 bases and at J to 2 bases, leaving 6 bases not matched to a gene.

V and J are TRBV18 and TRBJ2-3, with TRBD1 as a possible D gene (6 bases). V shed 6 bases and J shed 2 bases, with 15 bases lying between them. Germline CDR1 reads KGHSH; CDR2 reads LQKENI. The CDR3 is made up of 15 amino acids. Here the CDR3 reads CASSKAGAHTDTQYF. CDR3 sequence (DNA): TGTGCCAGCTCCAAAGCAGGGGCCCACACAGATACGCAGTATTTT.

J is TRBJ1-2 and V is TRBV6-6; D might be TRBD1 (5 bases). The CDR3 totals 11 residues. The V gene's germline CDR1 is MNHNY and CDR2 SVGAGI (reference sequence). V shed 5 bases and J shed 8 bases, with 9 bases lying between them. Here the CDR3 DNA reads TGTGCCAGCAGTCTGGACAAGGGCTACACCTTC. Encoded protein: CASSLDKGYTF.

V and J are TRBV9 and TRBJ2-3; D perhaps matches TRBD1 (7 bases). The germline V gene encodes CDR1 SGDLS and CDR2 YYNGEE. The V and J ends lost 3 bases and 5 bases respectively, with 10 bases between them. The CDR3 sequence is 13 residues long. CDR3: CASSARGEDTQYF. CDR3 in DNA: TGTGCCAGCAGCGCCAGGGGGGAAGATACGCAGTATTTT.

CDR3 loop: CASSLQLSSYNSPLHF. DNA of the CDR3: TGCGCCAGCAGCTTACAGTTGAGCTCCTATAATTCACCCCTCCACTTT. The J gene is TRBJ1-6, the V gene TRBV5-1, with D hard to call. This CDR3 is 16 amino acids long. CDR1 and CDR2 (germline): SGHRS, YFSETQ. Trimming left V 2 bases short and J 0 bases short, with 9 bases between.

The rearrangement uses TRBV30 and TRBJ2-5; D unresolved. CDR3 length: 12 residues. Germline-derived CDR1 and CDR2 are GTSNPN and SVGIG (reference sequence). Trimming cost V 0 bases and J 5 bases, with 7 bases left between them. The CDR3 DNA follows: TGTGCCTGGAGTGTACGGTTCGAGACCCAGTACTTC. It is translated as CAWSVRFETQYF. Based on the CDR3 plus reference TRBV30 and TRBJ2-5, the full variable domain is SQTIHQWPATLVQPVGSPLSLECTVEGTSNPNLYWYRQAAGRGLQLLFYSVGIGQISSEVPQNLSASRPQDRQFILSSKKLLLSDSGFYLCAWSVRFETQYFGPGTRLLVL.

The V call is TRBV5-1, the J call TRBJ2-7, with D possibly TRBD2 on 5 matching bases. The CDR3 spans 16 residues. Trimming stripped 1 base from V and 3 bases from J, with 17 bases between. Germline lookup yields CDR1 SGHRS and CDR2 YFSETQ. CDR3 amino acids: CASSLSPARGVYEQYF. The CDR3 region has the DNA TGCGCCAGCAGCTTGAGCCCCGCCCGGGGTGTCTACGAGCAGTACTTC. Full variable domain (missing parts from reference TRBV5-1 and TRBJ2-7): KAGVTQTPRYLIKTRGQQVTLSCSPISGHRSVSWYQQTPGQGLQFLFEYFSETQRNKGNFPGRFSGRQFSNSRSEMNVSTLELGDSALYLCASSLSPARGVYEQYFGPGTRLTVT.

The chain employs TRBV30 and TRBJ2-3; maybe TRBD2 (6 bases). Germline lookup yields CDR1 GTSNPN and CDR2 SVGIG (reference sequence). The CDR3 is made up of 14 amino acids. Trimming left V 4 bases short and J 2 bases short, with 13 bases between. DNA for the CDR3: TGTGCCTGGACAAGCGGGTTTTACACAGATACGCAGTATTTT. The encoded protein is CAWTSGFYTDTQYF.

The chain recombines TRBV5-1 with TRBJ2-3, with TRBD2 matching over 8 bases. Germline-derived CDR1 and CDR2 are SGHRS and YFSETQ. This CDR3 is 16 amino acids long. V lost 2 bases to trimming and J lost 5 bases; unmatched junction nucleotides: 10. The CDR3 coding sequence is TGCGCCAGCAGCTTAGAACCTAGCGGGTTGGGAGATACGCAGTATTTT. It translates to CASSLEPSGLGDTQYF. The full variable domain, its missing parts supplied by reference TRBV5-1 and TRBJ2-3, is KAGVTQTPRYLIKTRGQQVTLSCSPISGHRSVSWYQQTPGQGLQFLFEYFSETQRNKGNFPGRFSGRQFSNSRSEMNVSTLELGDSALYLCASSLEPSGLGDTQYFGPGTRLTVL.

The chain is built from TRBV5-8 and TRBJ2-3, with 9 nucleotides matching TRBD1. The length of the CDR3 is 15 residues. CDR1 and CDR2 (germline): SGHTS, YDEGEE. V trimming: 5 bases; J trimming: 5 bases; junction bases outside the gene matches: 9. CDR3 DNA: TGTGCCAGCAGTTTCGGGACAGGGAGTCAAGATACGCAGTATTTT. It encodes CASSFGTGSQDTQYF. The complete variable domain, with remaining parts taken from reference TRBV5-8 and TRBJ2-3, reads EAGVTQSPTHLIKTRGQQATLRCSPISGHTSVYWYQQALGLGLQFLLWYDEGEERNRGNFPPRFSGRQFPNYSSELNVNALELEDSALYLCASSFGTGSQDTQYFGPGTRLTVL.

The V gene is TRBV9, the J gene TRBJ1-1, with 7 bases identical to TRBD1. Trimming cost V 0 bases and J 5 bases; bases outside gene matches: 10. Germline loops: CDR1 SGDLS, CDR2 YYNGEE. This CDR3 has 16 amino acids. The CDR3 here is CASSVDHRGLGTEAFF. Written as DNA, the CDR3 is TGTGCCAGCAGCGTAGACCACAGGGGCTTAGGGACTGAAGCTTTCTTT.

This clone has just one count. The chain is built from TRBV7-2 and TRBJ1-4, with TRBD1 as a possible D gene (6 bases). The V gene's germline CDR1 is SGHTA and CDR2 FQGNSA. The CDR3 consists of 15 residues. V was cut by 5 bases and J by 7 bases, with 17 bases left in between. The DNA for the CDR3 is TGTGCCAGCAGCCCCCTCGGCGGGGGCTTTGAAAAACTGTTTTTT. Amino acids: CASSPLGGGFEKLFF.

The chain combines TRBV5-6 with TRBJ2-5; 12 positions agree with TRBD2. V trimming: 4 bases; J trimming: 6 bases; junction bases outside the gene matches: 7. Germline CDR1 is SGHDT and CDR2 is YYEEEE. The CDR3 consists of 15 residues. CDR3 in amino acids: CASSPGLAGSKTQYF. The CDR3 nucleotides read TGTGCCAGCAGCCCTGGACTAGCGGGGAGCAAGACCCAGTACTTC. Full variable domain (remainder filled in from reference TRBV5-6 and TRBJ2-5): DAGVTQSPTHLIKTRGQQVTLRCSPKSGHDTVSWYQQALGQGPQFIFQYYEEEERQRGNFPDRFSGHQFPNYSSELNVNALLLGDSALYLCASSPGLAGSKTQYFGPGTRLLVL.

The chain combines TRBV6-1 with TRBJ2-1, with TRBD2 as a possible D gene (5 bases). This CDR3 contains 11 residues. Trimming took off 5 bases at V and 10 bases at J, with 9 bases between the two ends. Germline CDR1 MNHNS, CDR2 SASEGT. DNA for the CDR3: TGTGCCAGCAGTAAAACTAGGGAGCAGTTCTTC. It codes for CASSKTREQFF.